These T cell receptor beta chains were read from a single sample in a study of blood T cell repertoires in COVID-19. Profiling relied on immunoSEQ multiplex PCR, and the TCRdb table lists in-frame clones only, not all of them. Here the sample spans around 86,000 clones, about 85% being singletons. The sequencing sample was made of peripheral blood. Receptors originate from a human donor in a cohort sampled during active COVID-19. CDR3s include the opening cysteine and the closing phenylalanine or tryptophan.

>11|TRBV20-1
CSAQTGYEQYF
>11|TRBV12-3/TRBV12-4
CASSSYTEAFF
>15|TRBV9
CASSVGLADTGELFF
>19|TRBV27
CASSLSGTIYTIGTDTQYF
>17|TRBV7-9
CASSRKVGRGRTGELFF
>20|TRBV4-3
CASSQEYTIGQVFWQETQYF
>15|TRBV9
CASSKAGQGNQPQHF
>15|TRBV27
CASSLSRRTNYGYTF
>14|TRBV14
CASSQGRTRHEQYF
>15|TRBV5-6
CASSQRQGAAQKLFF
>13|TRBV28
CASSPTGNTEAFF
>14|TRBV28
CASSFQQGSTEAFF
>14|TRBV24-1
CATSPTGWGYEQYF
>14|TRBV29-1
CSDEGLNRDGGYTF
>14|TRBV15
CATSSGLAPNEQFF
>15|TRBV5-1
CASSSRGGGPYEQYF
>13|TRBV11-2
CASSFPGTKGYTF
>16|TRBV4-2
CASSQDLAGSWGEQFF
>15|TRBV6-1
CASSDLSGSEETQYF
>15|TRBV28
CASSSLAGVAYEQYF
>12|TRBV5-4
CASSSQGRTQYF
>16|TRBV28
CASSLGTGVSGRPQHF
>16|TRBV19
CASRQRFTSGEGAQYF